One and the same sample provided the 24 T cell receptor beta chains below, sequenced in a study of cytomegalovirus exposure and HLA in healthy donors. Primers included in the PCR were 60 Vbeta and 13 Jbeta primers. Produced via immunoSEQ multiplex PCR; TCRdb's table is partial and in-frame only. Of fewer than 250,000 clones in the sample, about 80% are singletons; the top ten hold 1.1%. Source material: PBMCs. The receptors were gathered from a woman aged 40 to 50 in good health and CMV-seronegative.

The J gene is TRBJ1-1, the V gene TRBV30, with a tentative D call TRBD1 (5 bases). The CDR3 covers 13 residues. The V gene lost 0 bases and the J gene lost 5 bases, with 10 bases spanning the gap. Germline CDR1 is GTSNPN and CDR2 is SVGIG (reference sequence). The CDR3 nucleotides are TGTGCCTGGAGTGTAGGGGTTCGAACTGAAGCTTTCTTT. Translating gives CAWSVGVRTEAFF.

V gene TRBV29-1 combines with J gene TRBJ1-1; TRBD1 might be the D (6 bases). Germline CDR1 SQVTM, CDR2 ANQGSEA. With 6 bases removed from V and 4 bases from J, the gap between germline ends came to 18 bases. This CDR3 contains 14 residues. The CDR3: CSVELGGGGTEAFF. The CDR3 region has the DNA TGCAGCGTCGAGCTTGGGGGAGGGGGCACTGAAGCTTTCTTT. The full variable domain, with the rest looked up from reference TRBV29-1 and TRBJ1-1, is SAVISQKPSRDICQRGTSLTIQCQVDSQVTMMFWYRQQPGQSLTLIATANQGSEATYESGFVIDKFPISRPNLTFSTLTVSNMSPEDSSIYLCSVELGGGGTEAFFGQGTRLTVV.

The chain employs TRBV6-1 and TRBJ2-7; 9 positions match TRBD1. CDR1 and CDR2 from the germline V gene are MNHNS and SASEGT. This CDR3 has 14 amino acids. V gave up 6 bases and J gave up 5 bases; unmatched junction bases: 8. CDR3: CASRKDRGSNEQYV. The CDR3 coding sequence is TGTGCCAGCAGGAAGGACAGGGGATCCAACGAGCAGTACGTC.

The chain recombines TRBV27 with TRBJ2-1; D gene ambiguous. Germline values: CDR1 MNHEY, CDR2 SMNVEV (reference sequence). The CDR3 runs 12 residues. V lost 6 bases to trimming and J lost 3 bases, with 6 bases between them. The CDR3: CASSPNYNEQFF. In nucleotides, the CDR3 is TGTGCCAGCAGCCCCAACTACAATGAGCAGTTCTTC.

As DNA, the CDR3 is TGTGCCAGTATCAACCTCGGGGGAAACACCATATATTTT. It encodes CASINLGGNTIYF. This chain uses TRBV19 with TRBJ1-3; D gene unclear. Trimming cost V 7 bases and J 4 bases, with 11 bases left between them. The germline V gene encodes CDR1 LNHDA and CDR2 SQIVND (reference sequence). This CDR3 contains 13 residues.

The chain recombines TRBV7-2 with TRBJ1-5; no clear D gene. V lost 4 bases to trimming and J lost 6 bases, with 16 bases between them. The CDR3 runs 15 residues. Germline V gives CDR1 SGHTA, CDR2 FQGNSA. CDR3 amino acids: CASSSSYGSGQPQHF. CDR3 in DNA: TGTGCCAGCAGCTCATCGTATGGGAGCGGTCAGCCCCAGCATTTT. The complete variable domain, with remaining parts taken from reference TRBV7-2 and TRBJ1-5, reads GAGVSQSPSNKVTEKGKDVELRCDPISGHTALYWYRQSLGQGLEFLIYFQGNSAPDKSGLPSDRFSAERTGGSVSTLTIQRTQQEDSAVYLCASSSSYGSGQPQHFGDGTRLSIL.

This CDR3 reads CASSRDRNQPQHF. Here the CDR3 DNA reads TGTGCCAGCAGCCGTGACAGGAATCAGCCCCAGCATTTT. This chain links TRBV6-6 with TRBJ1-5; the D gene is possibly TRBD1 (6 bases). The CDR3 is 13 amino acids. CDR1 is MNHNY and CDR2 is SVGAGI in the germline V gene (reference sequence). V lost 6 bases and J lost 4, with 10 bases in between.

The gene calls are TRBV7-3 and TRBJ2-1, with 7 bases that match TRBD2. The trim removed 1 base at V and 6 bases at J, leaving 9 bases unmatched. The length of the CDR3 is 16 residues. Germline loops: CDR1 SGHTA, CDR2 FQGTGA. The CDR3 bases are TGTGCCAGCAGCTTAATTGGCGGGAGTTCCGGCAATGAGCAGTTCTTC. This codes for CASSLIGGSSGNEQFF.

A remark on this clone: Other DNA sequences in the sample encode the same CDR3. The chain recombines TRBV7-2 with TRBJ2-2, with TRBD2 identical over 8 bases. CDR1 and CDR2 (germline): SGHTA, FQGNSA. The CDR3 loop spans 14 amino acids. V lost 5 bases to trimming and J lost 11 bases; unmatched junction nucleotides: 10. In DNA form, the CDR3 reads TGTGCCAGCAGCCGACGGCCTACTAGCGGCGAGCTGTTTTTT. This gives the protein CASSRRPTSGELFF.

The rearrangement uses TRBV5-1 and TRBJ2-3, with D hard to call. The germline gives CDR1 SGHRS, CDR2 YFSETQ. There are 14 residues in the CDR3. Trimming left V 1 base short and J 2 bases short, with 8 bases between. CDR3 loop: CASSLTAYTDTQYF. The CDR3 bases are TGCGCCAGCAGCTTGACAGCCTACACAGATACGCAGTATTTT.

This chain connects TRBV19 to TRBJ2-7, with D possibly matching TRBD2 (5 bases). V gave up 6 bases and J gave up 0 bases, with 12 bases separating them. CDR1 and CDR2 from the germline V gene are LNHDA and SQIVND (reference sequence). CDR3 length: 14 amino acids. CDR3 sequence (DNA): TGTGCCAGTAGCACCCTGGGGAGCTCCTACGAGCAGTACTTC. It specifies CASSTLGSSYEQYF.

V is TRBV7-2 and J is TRBJ2-5, with 8 bases that match TRBD1. Unmatched junction bases numbered 8, after V lost 3 bases and J lost 5 bases. CDR3 size: 15 residues. From germline, CDR1 is SGHTA and CDR2 FQGNSA. CDR3 nucleotides: TGTGCCAGCAGCTTCGCTACAGGGGGTTTGGAGACCCAGTACTTC. Protein: CASSFATGGLETQYF.

The V and J genes are TRBV28 and TRBJ1-1; D gene uncertain. V gave up 10 bases and J gave up 2 bases, with 8 bases separating them. The CDR3 extends over 11 amino acids. CDR1 and CDR2 from the germline V gene are MDHEN and SYDVKM. CDR3 protein: CATSGNTEAFF. The CDR3, as DNA: TGTGCCACCTCCGGTAACACTGAAGCTTTCTTT.

The chain combines TRBV5-1 with TRBJ2-5; 7 bases align to TRBD1. Matching the DNA end better, TRBJ2-7 makes the J call doubtful. CDR1 is SGHRS, CDR2 YFSETQ, per germline. This CDR3 comprises 14 residues. CDR3 amino acids: CASSFRTGPYEQYF. Here the CDR3 DNA reads TGCGCCAGCAGCTTCAGGACAGGTCCCTACGAGCAGTACTTC.

The rearrangement links TRBV11-2 to TRBJ1-5; weak D call: TRBD1 (5 bases). The germline V and J ends were trimmed by 0 bases and 4 bases, with 10 bases remaining between them. Germline CDR1 reads SGHAT; CDR2 reads FQNNGV. CDR3 length: 15 amino acids. CDR3 amino acids: CASSLDLGPNQPQHF. In DNA, the CDR3 is TGTGCCAGCAGCTTAGATTTGGGGCCAAATCAGCCCCAGCATTTT.

The genes are TRBV7-2 and TRBJ1-1, with 7 bases identical to TRBD1. Germline CDR1 reads SGHTA; CDR2 reads FQGNSA. Trimming removed 4 bases from V and 0 bases from J; junction bases left unmatched: 2. The CDR3 has 14 amino acids. CDR3 coding DNA: TGTGCCAGCAGCTATGGGACAGTGAACACTGAAGCTTTCTTT. As protein: CASSYGTVNTEAFF.

The gene calls are TRBV19 and TRBJ1-4; D not resolved. CDR1 and CDR2 from the germline V gene are LNHDA and SQIVND (reference sequence). The CDR3 has 14 amino acids. Between the trimmed V and J ends, which lost 6 bases and 7 bases, there was a span of 15 bases. The CDR3 protein is CASRKNSMREKLFF. The CDR3 DNA sequence: TGTGCCAGTAGAAAGAACAGTATGCGTGAAAAACTGTTTTTT.

The chain recombines TRBV18 with TRBJ2-7; 11 bases match TRBD2. The CDR3 covers 15 residues. V trimming: 1 base; J trimming: 3 bases; junction bases outside the gene matches: 2. Germline V gives CDR1 KGHSH, CDR2 LQKENI. This CDR3 reads CASSPLAGGDYEQYF. The CDR3 DNA follows: TGTGCCAGCTCACCACTAGCGGGAGGGGACTACGAGCAGTACTTC.

CDR3 in DNA: TGTGCCAGCAGCGAGACAGGGGGGTTGTCCTACGAGCAGTACTTC. Amino acids: CASSETGGLSYEQYF. The J gene is TRBJ2-7, the V gene TRBV7-9; 9 bases match TRBD1. V was clipped by 5 bases and J by 1 base; unmatched bases: 6. Per germline, CDR1 SEHNR and CDR2 FQNEAQ (reference sequence). This CDR3 spans 15 amino acids.

This clone was observed a single time. The chain employs TRBV11-2 and TRBJ2-7; 14 bases agree with TRBD2. The germline gives CDR1 SGHAT, CDR2 FQNNGV. The junction had 0 bases not matched to a gene; V was cut back by 8 bases and J by 6 bases. This CDR3 is 12 amino acids long. The CDR3 DNA sequence: TGTGCCAGCGGACTAGCGGGAGGCGAGCAGTACTTC. Translating it yields CASGLAGGEQYF.

A note on this clone: The junction departs from the called germline gene at one end, perhaps through a read error. The chain uses TRBV7-9 and TRBJ1-1, with a possible D match to TRBD1 (5 bases). There are 11 residues in the CDR3. Germline V gene data show CDR1 as SEHNR and CDR2 as FQNEAQ (reference sequence). The DNA for the CDR3 is TGTTCCAGCACCAGGACATTGGAGGCTTTCTTT. This sequence encodes CSSTRTLEAFF. Complete variable domain (other parts from reference TRBV7-9 and TRBJ1-1): DTGVSQNPRHKITKRGQNVTFRCDPISEHNRLYWYRQTLGQGPEFLTYFQNEAQLEKSRLLSDRFSAERPKGSFSTLEIQRTEQGDSAMYLCSSTRTLEAFFGQGTRLTVV.

The rearrangement uses TRBV4-1 and TRBJ2-1; 12 bases agree with TRBD2. The V gene's germline CDR1 is MGHRA and CDR2 YSYEKL. With 5 bases clipped from V and 7 bases from J, the junction kept 6 bases outside the gene matches. The CDR3 covers 15 residues. CDR3 nucleotides: TGCGCCAGCAGCTATGAGACTAGCGGGGGTAATGAGCAGTTCTTC. Amino acids: CASSYETSGGNEQFF.

This clone was detected only once. The CDR3 DNA follows: TGCAGCGTATCCGGGACAGGGTCGGGCGAGCAGTACTTC. This translates into CSVSGTGSGEQYF. The chain recombines TRBV29-1 with TRBJ2-7; TRBD1 agrees at 9 bases. V shed 6 bases and J 6 bases; nucleotides not matched to a gene: 9. The CDR3 runs 13 residues. Germline assignment: CDR1 SQVTM and CDR2 ANQGSEA.

The chain couples TRBV6-1 to TRBJ2-3; 9 nucleotides line up with TRBD2. This CDR3 has 15 amino acids. The germline V gene encodes CDR1 MNHNS and CDR2 SASEGT. The V segment lost 2 bases and the J segment 4 bases; nucleotides outside the gene matches: 4. CDR3 region: CASSEYSGSPDTQYF. The CDR3 bases are TGTGCCAGCAGTGAATATAGCGGGAGCCCAGATACGCAGTATTTT.